A selection of T cell receptor beta chains follows, all from one sample in a study of blood T cell repertoires in COVID-19. Sequencing used immunoSEQ multiplex PCR; TCRdb keeps in-frame clones, though not all of them. The sample lists 100,000 to 150,000 clones, 84% occurring once. The sequenced sample was peripheral blood. All receptors derive from a woman in her thirties who had recovered from COVID-19. Both conserved end residues are part of each CDR3. Each record gives: CDR3 DNA, CDR3 protein, V gene, D gene, clone size, CDR3 length, J gene. D genes are given only for firm matches. Some rows mark clone size as missing; the rest say once, few, many or name a class of expanded clone.

cdr3_nt: TGCAGCGTTGAAGTTCTGAACACCGGGGAGCTGTTTTTT
cdr3_aa: CSVEVLNTGELFF
v_call: TRBV29-1
d_call: -
clone_size: -
cdr3_length: 13
j_call: TRBJ2-2

cdr3_nt: TGTGCCAGCAGCTTTCGGGAGGGCCACCCAACCCAAGAGACCCAGTACTTC
cdr3_aa: CASSFREGHPTQETQYF
v_call: TRBV13
d_call: TRBD2
clone_size: -
cdr3_length: 17
j_call: TRBJ2-5

cdr3_nt: TGTGCCAGCAGCTCCTCGACAGGGGATGGCTACACCTTC
cdr3_aa: CASSSSTGDGYTF
v_call: TRBV7-2
d_call: TRBD1
clone_size: -
cdr3_length: 13
j_call: TRBJ1-2

cdr3_nt: TGCGCCAGCAGCTTGATCGGGACAGGGGGATCCTACGAGCAGTACTTC
cdr3_aa: CASSLIGTGGSYEQYF
v_call: TRBV5-1
d_call: TRBD1
clone_size: once
cdr3_length: 16
j_call: TRBJ2-7

cdr3_nt: TGTGCCAGCAGCCCCCGGTCCGACACAGATACGCAGTATTTT
cdr3_aa: CASSPRSDTDTQYF
v_call: TRBV7-3
d_call: -
clone_size: -
cdr3_length: 14
j_call: TRBJ2-3

cdr3_nt: TGTGCCAGCAGCCCCCAGGACAGGGGGTCTGGGGCCAACGTCCTGACTTTC
cdr3_aa: CASSPQDRGSGANVLTF
v_call: TRBV7-3
d_call: TRBD1
clone_size: -
cdr3_length: 17
j_call: TRBJ2-6

cdr3_nt: TGTGCCAGCAGCCGTGGGTTGGACATAAACACTGAAGCTTTCTTT
cdr3_aa: CASSRGLDINTEAFF
v_call: TRBV3-1/TRBV3-2
d_call: -
clone_size: -
cdr3_length: 15
j_call: TRBJ1-1

cdr3_nt: TGTGCCAGCTGCCGAGGTCTCTACAATGAGCAGTTCTTC
cdr3_aa: CASCRGLYNEQFF
v_call: TRBV7-8
d_call: -
clone_size: -
cdr3_length: 13
j_call: TRBJ2-1

cdr3_nt: TGTGCCAGCAGTTTATTCTACCCCCCGCCATATAACTATGGCTACACCTTC
cdr3_aa: CASSLFYPPPYNYGYTF
v_call: TRBV27
d_call: -
clone_size: -
cdr3_length: 17
j_call: TRBJ1-2

cdr3_nt: TGTGCCAGCAGTGAAGTTTCGGGGGGCAGTTCACCCCTCCACTTT
cdr3_aa: CASSEVSGGSSPLHF
v_call: TRBV6-1
d_call: -
clone_size: -
cdr3_length: 15
j_call: TRBJ1-6

cdr3_nt: TGTGCCATCAGTGAGTCGCCAGATAACTCGGGGGATGAGCAGTTCTTC
cdr3_aa: CAISESPDNSGDEQFF
v_call: TRBV10-3
d_call: -
clone_size: -
cdr3_length: 16
j_call: TRBJ2-1

cdr3_nt: TGTGCCACCAGTGATTTCTCAGATACGCAGTATTTT
cdr3_aa: CATSDFSDTQYF
v_call: TRBV24-1
d_call: -
clone_size: -
cdr3_length: 12
j_call: TRBJ2-3

cdr3_nt: TGTGCCAGTACCTCGACAGGGGGCTTTTCCTACAATGAGCAGTTCTTC
cdr3_aa: CASTSTGGFSYNEQFF
v_call: TRBV2
d_call: TRBD1
clone_size: -
cdr3_length: 16
j_call: TRBJ2-1

cdr3_nt: TGCGCCAGCAGCTTGGTGCTAGCGGGGAACAATGAGCAGTTCTTC
cdr3_aa: CASSLVLAGNNEQFF
v_call: TRBV5-1
d_call: TRBD2
clone_size: -
cdr3_length: 15
j_call: TRBJ2-1

cdr3_nt: TGTGCCACAACAAAACACAGTTTGACTGAAGCTTTCTTT
cdr3_aa: CATTKHSLTEAFF
v_call: TRBV19
d_call: -
clone_size: -
cdr3_length: 13
j_call: TRBJ1-1

cdr3_nt: TGTGCCAGCAGCGAGGGTAGCGGTCTCTCCTACAATGAGCAGTTCTTC
cdr3_aa: CASSEGSGLSYNEQFF
v_call: TRBV9
d_call: -
clone_size: -
cdr3_length: 16
j_call: TRBJ2-1

cdr3_nt: TGCGCCAGCAGCGAGGGACAGGGGGCGGACAATGAGCAGTTCTTC
cdr3_aa: CASSEGQGADNEQFF
v_call: TRBV5-1
d_call: TRBD1
clone_size: -
cdr3_length: 15
j_call: TRBJ2-1

cdr3_nt: TGTGCCAGCAGCGACAGGGTTCGCCGGGATGGCTACACCTTC
cdr3_aa: CASSDRVRRDGYTF
v_call: TRBV5-8
d_call: TRBD1
clone_size: -
cdr3_length: 14
j_call: TRBJ1-2

cdr3_nt: TGTGCCAGCAGTGAAGCGCTTCCGGGACAGGGATCGCATTTT
cdr3_aa: CASSEALPGQGSHF
v_call: TRBV2
d_call: TRBD1
clone_size: -
cdr3_length: 14
j_call: TRBJ1-5

cdr3_nt: TGTGCCAGTAGTCCGTATGAGGGGACAGCATATAGCTACACCTTC
cdr3_aa: CASSPYEGTAYSYTF
v_call: TRBV19
d_call: TRBD1
clone_size: few
cdr3_length: 15
j_call: TRBJ1-2

cdr3_nt: TGTGCCAGCAGCAAACAGGGGGCGCCCCGTGGTCAGCCCCAGCATTTT
cdr3_aa: CASSKQGAPRGQPQHF
v_call: TRBV6-6
d_call: TRBD1
clone_size: -
cdr3_length: 16
j_call: TRBJ1-5

cdr3_nt: TGTGCCAGCAGTGAATCCTCGACAGTCTATAGCAATCAGCCCCAGCATTTT
cdr3_aa: CASSESSTVYSNQPQHF
v_call: TRBV2
d_call: -
clone_size: -
cdr3_length: 17
j_call: TRBJ1-5

cdr3_nt: TGCGCCAGCAGCTTGCCCGTTCCCGGGGAGCTGTTTTTT
cdr3_aa: CASSLPVPGELFF
v_call: TRBV5-1
d_call: -
clone_size: -
cdr3_length: 13
j_call: TRBJ2-2

cdr3_nt: TGTGCCAGCAGCTTGGACAGGGGAGGTCAGCCCCAGCATTTT
cdr3_aa: CASSLDRGGQPQHF
v_call: TRBV7-9
d_call: TRBD1
clone_size: -
cdr3_length: 14
j_call: TRBJ1-5

cdr3_nt: TGTGCCAGCAGTTACTCGGAGTACGATGGCTACAATGAGCAGTTCTTC
cdr3_aa: CASSYSEYDGYNEQFF
v_call: TRBV6-2/TRBV6-3
d_call: -
clone_size: -
cdr3_length: 16
j_call: TRBJ2-1

cdr3_nt: TGTGCCAGTAGTATCGGACAGGGGGCAGCGAATGAGCAGTTCTTC
cdr3_aa: CASSIGQGAANEQFF
v_call: TRBV19
d_call: TRBD1
clone_size: few
cdr3_length: 15
j_call: TRBJ2-1